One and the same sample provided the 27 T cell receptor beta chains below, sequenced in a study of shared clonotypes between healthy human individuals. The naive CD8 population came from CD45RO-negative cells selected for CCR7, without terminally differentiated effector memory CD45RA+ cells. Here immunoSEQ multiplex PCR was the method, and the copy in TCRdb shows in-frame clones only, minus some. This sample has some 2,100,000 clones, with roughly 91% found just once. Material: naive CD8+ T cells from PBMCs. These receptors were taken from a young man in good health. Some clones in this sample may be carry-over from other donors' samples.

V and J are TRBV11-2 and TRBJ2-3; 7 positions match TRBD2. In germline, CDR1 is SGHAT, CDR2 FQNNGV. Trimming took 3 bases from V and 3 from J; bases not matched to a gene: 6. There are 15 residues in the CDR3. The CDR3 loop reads CASSFSGRFTDTQYF. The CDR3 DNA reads TGTGCCAGCAGCTTCTCCGGGAGGTTTACAGATACGCAGTATTTT.

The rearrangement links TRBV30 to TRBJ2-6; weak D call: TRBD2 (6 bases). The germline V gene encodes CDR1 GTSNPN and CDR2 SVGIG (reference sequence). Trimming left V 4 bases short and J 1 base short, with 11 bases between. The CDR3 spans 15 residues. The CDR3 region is CAWNRGRSGANVLTF. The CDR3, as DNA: TGTGCCTGGAACCGGGGGAGGTCTGGGGCCAACGTCCTGACTTTC.

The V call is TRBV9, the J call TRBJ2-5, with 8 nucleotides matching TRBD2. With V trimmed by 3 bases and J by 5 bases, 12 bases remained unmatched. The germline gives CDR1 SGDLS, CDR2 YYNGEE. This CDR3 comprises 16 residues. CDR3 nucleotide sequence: TGTGCCAGCAGCGAGACCCCGGGGGGGTTAGGGGAGACCCAGTACTTC. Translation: CASSETPGGLGETQYF. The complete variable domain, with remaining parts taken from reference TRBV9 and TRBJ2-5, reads DSGVTQTPKHLITATGQRVTLRCSPRSGDLSVYWYQQSLDQGLQFLIQYYNGEERAKGNILERFSAQQFPDLHSELNLSSLELGDSALYFCASSETPGGLGETQYFGPGTRLLVL.

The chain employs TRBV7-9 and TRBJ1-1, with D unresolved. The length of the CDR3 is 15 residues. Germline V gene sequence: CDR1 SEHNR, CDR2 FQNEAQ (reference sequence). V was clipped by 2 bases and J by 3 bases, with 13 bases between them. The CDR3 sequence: CASSLSGQRDTEAFF. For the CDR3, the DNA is TGTGCCAGCAGCTTATCTGGTCAGAGGGACACTGAAGCTTTCTTT.

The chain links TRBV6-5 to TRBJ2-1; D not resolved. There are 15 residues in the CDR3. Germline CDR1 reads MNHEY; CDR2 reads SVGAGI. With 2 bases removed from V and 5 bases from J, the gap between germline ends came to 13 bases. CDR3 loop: CASSYAKFMDNEQFF. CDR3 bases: TGTGCCAGCAGTTACGCCAAGTTTATGGACAATGAGCAGTTCTTC.

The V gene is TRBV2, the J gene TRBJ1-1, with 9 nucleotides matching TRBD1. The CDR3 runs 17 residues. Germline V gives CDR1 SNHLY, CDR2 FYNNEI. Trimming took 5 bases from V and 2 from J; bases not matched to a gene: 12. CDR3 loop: CASSLYAGTGPNTEAFF. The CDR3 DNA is TGTGCCAGCAGTTTATACGCCGGGACAGGGCCCAACACTGAAGCTTTCTTT.

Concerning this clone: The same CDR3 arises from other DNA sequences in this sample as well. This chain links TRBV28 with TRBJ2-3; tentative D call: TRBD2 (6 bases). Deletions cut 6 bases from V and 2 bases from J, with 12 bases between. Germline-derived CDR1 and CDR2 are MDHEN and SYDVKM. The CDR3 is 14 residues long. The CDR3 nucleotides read TGTGCCAGCAGCTCCCGGACTAACACAGATACGCAGTATTTT. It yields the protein CASSSRTNTDTQYF.

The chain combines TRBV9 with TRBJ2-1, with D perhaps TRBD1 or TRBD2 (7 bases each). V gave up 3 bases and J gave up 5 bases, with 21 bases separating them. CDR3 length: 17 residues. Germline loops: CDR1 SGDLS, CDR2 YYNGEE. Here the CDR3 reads CASSDRGGLGENNEQFF. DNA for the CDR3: TGTGCCAGCAGCGACAGGGGAGGGCTTGGGGAGAACAATGAGCAGTTCTTC.

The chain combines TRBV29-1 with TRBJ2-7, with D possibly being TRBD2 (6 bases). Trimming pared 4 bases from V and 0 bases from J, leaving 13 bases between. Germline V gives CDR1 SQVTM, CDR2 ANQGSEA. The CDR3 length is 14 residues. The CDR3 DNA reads TGCAGCGTTGTGGGGGGTGTCTCCTCCTACGAGCAGTACTTC. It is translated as CSVVGGVSSYEQYF.

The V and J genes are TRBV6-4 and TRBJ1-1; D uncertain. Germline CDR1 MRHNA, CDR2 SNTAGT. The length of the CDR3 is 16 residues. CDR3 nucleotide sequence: TGTGAAAGCAGGTCCAGCCAGGTGACGTGGAACACTGAAGCTTTCTTT. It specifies CESRSSQVTWNTEAFF.

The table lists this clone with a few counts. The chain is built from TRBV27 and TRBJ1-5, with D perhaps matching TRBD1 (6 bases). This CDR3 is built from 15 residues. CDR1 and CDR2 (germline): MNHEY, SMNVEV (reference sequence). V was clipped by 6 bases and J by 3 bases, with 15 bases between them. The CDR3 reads CASRADRSHNQPQHF. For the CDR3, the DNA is TGTGCCAGCAGAGCCGACAGGAGTCACAATCAGCCCCAGCATTTT.

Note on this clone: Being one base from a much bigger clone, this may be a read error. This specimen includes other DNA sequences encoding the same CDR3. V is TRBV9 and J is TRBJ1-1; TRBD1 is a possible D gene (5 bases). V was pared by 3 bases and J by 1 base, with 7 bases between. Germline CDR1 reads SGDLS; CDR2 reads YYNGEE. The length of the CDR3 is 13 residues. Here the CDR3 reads CASSAGGNTEAFF. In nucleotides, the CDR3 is TGTGCCAGCAGCGCTGGGGGGAACACTGAAGCTTTCTTT.

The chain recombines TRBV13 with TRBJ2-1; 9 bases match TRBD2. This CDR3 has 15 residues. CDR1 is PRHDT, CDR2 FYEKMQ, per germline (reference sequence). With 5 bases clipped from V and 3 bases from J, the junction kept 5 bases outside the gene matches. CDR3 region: CASSGSGRHYNEQFF. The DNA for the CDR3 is TGTGCCAGCAGCGGGAGCGGGAGGCACTACAATGAGCAGTTCTTC.

The CDR3, as DNA: TGTGCCATCAGTGAGTCGAGCTCTGGAAACACCATATATTTT. It is translated as CAISESSSGNTIYF. The rearrangement uses TRBV10-3 and TRBJ1-3; unclear D gene. Germline loops: CDR1 ENHRY, CDR2 SYGVKD. This CDR3 has 14 residues. V lost 0 bases to trimming and J lost 0 bases, with 3 bases between them.

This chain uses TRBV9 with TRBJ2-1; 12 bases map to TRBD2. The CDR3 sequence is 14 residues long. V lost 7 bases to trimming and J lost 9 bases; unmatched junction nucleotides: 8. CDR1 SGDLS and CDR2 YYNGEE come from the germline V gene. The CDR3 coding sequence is TGTGCCAGCCAAGGACTAGCGGGGTTCGGTGAGCAGTTCTTC. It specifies CASQGLAGFGEQFF.

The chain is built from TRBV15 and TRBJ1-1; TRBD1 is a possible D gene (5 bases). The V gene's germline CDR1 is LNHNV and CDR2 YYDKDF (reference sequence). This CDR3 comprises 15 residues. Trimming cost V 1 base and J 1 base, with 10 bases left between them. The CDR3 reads CATSRVLQENTEAFF. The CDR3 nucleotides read TGTGCCACCAGCAGAGTCTTACAGGAGAACACTGAAGCTTTCTTT.

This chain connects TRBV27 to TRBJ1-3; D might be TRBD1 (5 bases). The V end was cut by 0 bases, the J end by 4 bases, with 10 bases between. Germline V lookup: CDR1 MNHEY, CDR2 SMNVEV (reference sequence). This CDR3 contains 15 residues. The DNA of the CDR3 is TGTGCCAGCAGTTTATCAGCTGGGGCCGGAAACACCATATATTTT. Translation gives CASSLSAGAGNTIYF.

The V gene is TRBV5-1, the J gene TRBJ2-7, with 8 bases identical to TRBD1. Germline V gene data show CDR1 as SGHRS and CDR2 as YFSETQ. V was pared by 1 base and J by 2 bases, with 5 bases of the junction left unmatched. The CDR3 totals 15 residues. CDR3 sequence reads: CASSLWTGNPYEQYF. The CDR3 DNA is TGCGCCAGCAGCTTGTGGACAGGGAACCCCTACGAGCAGTACTTC.

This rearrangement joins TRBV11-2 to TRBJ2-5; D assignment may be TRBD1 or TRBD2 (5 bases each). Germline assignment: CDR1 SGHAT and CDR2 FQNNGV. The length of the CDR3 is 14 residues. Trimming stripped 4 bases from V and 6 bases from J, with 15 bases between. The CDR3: CASSSPGPGKTQYF. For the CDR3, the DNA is TGTGCCAGCAGCTCCCCAGGGCCCGGGAAGACCCAGTACTTC.

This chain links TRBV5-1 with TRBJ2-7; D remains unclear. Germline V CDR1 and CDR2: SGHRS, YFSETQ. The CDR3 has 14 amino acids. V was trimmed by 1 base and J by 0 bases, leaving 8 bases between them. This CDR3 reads CASSLRSISYEQYF. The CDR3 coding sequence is TGCGCCAGCAGCTTGAGGTCCATCTCCTACGAGCAGTACTTC.

CDR3 bases: TGTGCCAGCAGCGTAGTCCTAGCAGATGAGCAGTTCTTC. It specifies CASSVVLADEQFF. V and J are TRBV9 and TRBJ2-1, with a tentative D call TRBD2 (5 bases). CDR1 and CDR2 (germline): SGDLS, YYNGEE. This CDR3 is built from 13 residues. V was clipped by 0 bases and J by 8 bases, with 9 bases between them.

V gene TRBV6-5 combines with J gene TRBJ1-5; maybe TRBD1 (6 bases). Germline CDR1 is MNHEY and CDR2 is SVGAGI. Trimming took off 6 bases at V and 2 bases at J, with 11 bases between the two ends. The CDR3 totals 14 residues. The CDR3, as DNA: TGTGCCAGCAGAGCCAGGGGTGGCAATCAGCCCCAGCATTTT. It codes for CASRARGGNQPQHF.

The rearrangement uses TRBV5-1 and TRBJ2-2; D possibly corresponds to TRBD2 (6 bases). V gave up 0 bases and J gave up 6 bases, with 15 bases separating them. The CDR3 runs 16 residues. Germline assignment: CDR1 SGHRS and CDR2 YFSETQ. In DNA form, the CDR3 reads TGCGCCAGCAGCTTGGGACTAGTGAAATTGGCCGGGGAGCTGTTTTTT. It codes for CASSLGLVKLAGELFF.

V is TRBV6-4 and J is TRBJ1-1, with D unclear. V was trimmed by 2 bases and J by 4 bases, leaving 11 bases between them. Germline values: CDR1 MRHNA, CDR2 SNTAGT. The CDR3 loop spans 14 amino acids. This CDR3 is CASSDTVDGTEAFF. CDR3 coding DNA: TGTGCCAGCAGTGACACAGTGGATGGCACTGAAGCTTTCTTT.

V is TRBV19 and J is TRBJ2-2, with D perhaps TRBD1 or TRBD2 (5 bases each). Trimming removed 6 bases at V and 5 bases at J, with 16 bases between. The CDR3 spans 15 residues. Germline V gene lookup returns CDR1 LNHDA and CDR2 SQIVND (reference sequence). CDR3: CASSSRDHNTGELFF. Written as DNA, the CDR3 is TGTGCCAGTAGCTCTCGGGACCATAATACCGGGGAGCTGTTTTTT.

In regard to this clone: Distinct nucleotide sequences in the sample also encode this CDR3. CDR3 residues: CASSMVGSYEQYF. As DNA, the CDR3 is TGTGCCAGTAGTATGGTCGGCTCCTACGAGCAGTACTTC. The gene calls are TRBV19 and TRBJ2-7; D not resolved. Germline CDR1 is LNHDA and CDR2 is SQIVND (reference sequence). The ends were cut back, 3 bases at V and 0 bases at J, with 6 bases in the middle. This CDR3 has 13 residues. Drawing the rest from reference TRBV19 and TRBJ2-7, the complete variable domain is DGGITQSPKYLFRKEGQNVTLSCEQNLNHDAMYWYRQDPGQGLRLIYYSQIVNDFQKGDIAEGYSVSREKKESFPLTVTSAQKNPTAFYLCASSMVGSYEQYFGPGTRLTVT.

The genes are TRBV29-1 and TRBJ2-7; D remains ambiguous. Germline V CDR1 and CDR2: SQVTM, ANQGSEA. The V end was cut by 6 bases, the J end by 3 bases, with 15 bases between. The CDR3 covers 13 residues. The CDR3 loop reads CSVLSAGLYEQYF. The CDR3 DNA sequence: TGCAGCGTCCTTTCGGCAGGTCTCTACGAGCAGTACTTC.